The clone carrying this T cell receptor (beta chain) has more than one count but fewer than ten. The antigen is not known. The PCR ran on 60 Vbeta and 13 Jbeta primers. Data came from immunoSEQ multiplex PCR; TCRdb stores just in-frame clones and leaves some out. The repertoire holds some 200,000 clones, with 60% to 85% as singletons. From germline, CDR1 is MNHNY and CDR2 SVGAGI (reference sequence). This CDR3 spans 14 amino acids. With 4 bases removed from V and 2 bases from J, the gap between germline ends came to 9 bases. The source of the sample is a study of cytomegalovirus exposure and HLA in healthy donors. Findings and caveats of the study: A previous analysis found most TCR beta V segments productive roughly 87% or roughly 30% of the time. What a later analysis showed was that several of the most significant clusters appeared linked to common viral pathogens.

There were likely unrecorded immune exposures, though donors were nominally healthy when sampled. Sequenced material: PBMCs. The sequence derives from a girl between 10 and 17 years old in good health and CMV-seropositive. The chain joins TRBV6-6 to TRBJ1-3; D is perhaps TRBD1 (5 bases). The CDR3, as DNA: TGTGCCAGCAGTTTTGGGACTACTGGAAACACCATATATTTT. Translated: CASSFGTTGNTIYF.